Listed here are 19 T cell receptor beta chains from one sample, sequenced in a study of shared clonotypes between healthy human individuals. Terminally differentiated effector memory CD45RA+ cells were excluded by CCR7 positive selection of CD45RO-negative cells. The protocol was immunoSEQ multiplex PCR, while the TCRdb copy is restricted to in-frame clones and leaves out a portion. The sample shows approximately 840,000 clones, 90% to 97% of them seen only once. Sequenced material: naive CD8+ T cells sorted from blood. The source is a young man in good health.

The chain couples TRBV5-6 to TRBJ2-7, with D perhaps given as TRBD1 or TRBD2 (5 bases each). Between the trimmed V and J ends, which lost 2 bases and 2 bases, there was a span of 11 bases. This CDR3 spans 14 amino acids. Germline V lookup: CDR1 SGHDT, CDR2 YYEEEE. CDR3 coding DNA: TGTGCCAGCAGCTTTACCGGGACCCCCTACGAGCAGTACTTC. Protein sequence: CASSFTGTPYEQYF.

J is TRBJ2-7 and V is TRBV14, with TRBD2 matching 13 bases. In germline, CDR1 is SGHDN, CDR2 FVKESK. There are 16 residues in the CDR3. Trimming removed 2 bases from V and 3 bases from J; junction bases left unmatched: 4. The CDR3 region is CASSQYRTSGGYEQYF. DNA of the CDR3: TGTGCCAGCAGCCAATATCGGACTAGCGGGGGCTACGAGCAGTACTTC. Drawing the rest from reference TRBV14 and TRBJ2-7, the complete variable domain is EAGVTQFPSHSVIEKGQTVTLRCDPISGHDNLYWYRRVMGKEIKFLLHFVKESKQDESGMPNNRFLAERTGGTYSTLKVQPAELEDSGVYFCASSQYRTSGGYEQYFGPGTRLTVT.

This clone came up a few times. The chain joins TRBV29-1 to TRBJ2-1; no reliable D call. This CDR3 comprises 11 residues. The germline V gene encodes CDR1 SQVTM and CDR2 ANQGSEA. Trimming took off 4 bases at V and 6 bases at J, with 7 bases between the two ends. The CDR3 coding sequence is TGCAGCGTTGCGAAATCCAATGAGCAGTTCTTC. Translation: CSVAKSNEQFF.

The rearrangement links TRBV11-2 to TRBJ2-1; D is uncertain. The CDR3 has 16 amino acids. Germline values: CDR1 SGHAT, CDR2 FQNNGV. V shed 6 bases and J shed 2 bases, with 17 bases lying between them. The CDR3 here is CASRSFSAETYNEQFF. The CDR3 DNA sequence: TGTGCCAGCAGGTCCTTCTCGGCGGAAACCTACAATGAGCAGTTCTTC.

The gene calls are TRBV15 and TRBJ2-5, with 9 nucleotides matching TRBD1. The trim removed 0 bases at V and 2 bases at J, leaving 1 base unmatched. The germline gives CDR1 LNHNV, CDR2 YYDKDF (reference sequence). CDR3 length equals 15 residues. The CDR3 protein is CATSREGTGQETQYF. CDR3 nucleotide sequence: TGTGCCACCAGCAGAGAAGGGACAGGGCAAGAGACCCAGTACTTC.

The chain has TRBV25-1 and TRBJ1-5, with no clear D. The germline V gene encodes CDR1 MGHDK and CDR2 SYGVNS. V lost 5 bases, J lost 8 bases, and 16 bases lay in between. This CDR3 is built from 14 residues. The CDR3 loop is CASSPRAAIEPQHF. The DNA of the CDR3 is TGTGCCAGCAGTCCACGGGCAGCTATCGAGCCCCAGCATTTT.

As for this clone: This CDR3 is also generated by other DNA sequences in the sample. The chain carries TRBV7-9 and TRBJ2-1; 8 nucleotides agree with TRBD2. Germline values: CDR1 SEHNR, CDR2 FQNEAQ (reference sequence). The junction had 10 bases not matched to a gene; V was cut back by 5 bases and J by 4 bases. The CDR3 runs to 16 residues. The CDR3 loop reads CASSPPGGRSYNEQFF. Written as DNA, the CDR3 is TGTGCCAGCAGCCCACCTGGCGGGAGGTCATACAATGAGCAGTTCTTC.

The CDR3 spells CASSNYRGLGTEAFF. The DNA of the CDR3 is TGTGCCAGCAGCAATTACAGGGGGCTGGGGACTGAAGCTTTCTTT. The chain combines TRBV7-8 with TRBJ1-1, with 9 bases matching TRBD1. V trimming: 5 bases; J trimming: 5 bases; junction bases outside the gene matches: 9. This CDR3 contains 15 residues. Germline V gene sequence: CDR1 SGHVS, CDR2 FQNEAQ.

The CDR3 loop is CASSPRPPDRAYEQYF. In nucleotides, the CDR3 is TGCGCCAGCAGCCCCCGCCCCCCGGACAGGGCTTACGAGCAGTACTTC. The V and J genes are TRBV4-1 and TRBJ2-7, with 8 nucleotides matching TRBD1. The junction had 12 bases not matched to a gene; V was cut back by 4 bases and J by 4 bases. Germline V gene data show CDR1 as MGHRA and CDR2 as YSYEKL. The CDR3 sequence is 16 residues long.

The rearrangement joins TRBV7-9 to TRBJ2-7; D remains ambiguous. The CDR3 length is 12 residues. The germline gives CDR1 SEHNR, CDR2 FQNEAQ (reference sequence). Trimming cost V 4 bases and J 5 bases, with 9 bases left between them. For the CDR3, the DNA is TGTGCCAGCAGCTACCCCGTCAACGAGCAGTACTTC. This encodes CASSYPVNEQYF.

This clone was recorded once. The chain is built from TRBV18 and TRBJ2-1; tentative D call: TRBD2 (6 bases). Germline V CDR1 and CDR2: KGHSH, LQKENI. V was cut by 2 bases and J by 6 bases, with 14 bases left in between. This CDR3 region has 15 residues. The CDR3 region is CASSPTAGNGNEQFF. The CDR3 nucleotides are TGTGCCAGCTCACCAACGGCGGGGAACGGCAATGAGCAGTTCTTC. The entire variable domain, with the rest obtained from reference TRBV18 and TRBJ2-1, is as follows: NAGVMQNPRHLVRRRGQEARLRCSPMKGHSHVYWYRQLPEEGLKFMVYLQKENIIDESGMPKERFSAEFPKEGPSILRIQQVVRGDSAAYFCASSPTAGNGNEQFFGPGTRLTVL.

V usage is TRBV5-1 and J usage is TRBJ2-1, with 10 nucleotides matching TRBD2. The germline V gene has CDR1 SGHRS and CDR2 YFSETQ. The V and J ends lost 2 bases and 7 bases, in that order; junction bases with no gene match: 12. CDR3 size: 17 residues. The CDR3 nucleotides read TGCGCCAGCAGCTTTCTTGGAGGTCCTAGCGGGAGAAATGAGCAGTTCTTC. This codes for CASSFLGGPSGRNEQFF.

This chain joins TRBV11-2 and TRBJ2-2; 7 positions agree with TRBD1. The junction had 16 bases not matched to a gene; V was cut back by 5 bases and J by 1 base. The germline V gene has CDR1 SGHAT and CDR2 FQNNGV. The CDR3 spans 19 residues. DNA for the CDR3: TGTGCCAGCAGCGGCCGGCCACCGGGACAGAATGTGAACACCGGGGAGCTGTTTTTT. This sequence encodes CASSGRPPGQNVNTGELFF. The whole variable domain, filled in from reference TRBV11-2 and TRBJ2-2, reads EAGVAQSPRYKIIEKRQSVAFWCNPISGHATLYWYQQILGQGPKLLIQFQNNGVVDDSQLPKDRFSAERLKGVDSTLKIQPAKLEDSAVYLCASSGRPPGQNVNTGELFFGEGSRLTVL.

DNA for the CDR3: TGTGCCAGCTCCTTCTACGGGACGACCATTTATGGCTACACCTTC. Translating it yields CASSFYGTTIYGYTF. The V gene is TRBV19, the J gene TRBJ1-2; tentative D call: TRBD1 (5 bases). CDR3 size: 15 residues. Germline CDR1 reads LNHDA; CDR2 reads SQIVND (reference sequence). The V gene lost 9 bases and the J gene lost 5 bases, with 22 bases spanning the gap.

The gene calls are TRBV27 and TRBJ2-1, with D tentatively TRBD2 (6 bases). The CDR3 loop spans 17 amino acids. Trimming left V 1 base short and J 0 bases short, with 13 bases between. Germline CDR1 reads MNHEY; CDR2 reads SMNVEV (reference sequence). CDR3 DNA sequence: TGTGCCAGCAGTTTATGGGCGGGAATGAACTCCTACAATGAGCAGTTCTTC. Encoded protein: CASSLWAGMNSYNEQFF.

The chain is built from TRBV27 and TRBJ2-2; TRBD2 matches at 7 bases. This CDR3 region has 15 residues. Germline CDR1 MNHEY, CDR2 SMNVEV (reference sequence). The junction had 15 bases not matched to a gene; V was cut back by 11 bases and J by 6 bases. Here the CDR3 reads CACGAGEFIPGELFF. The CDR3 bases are TGTGCCTGTGGGGCGGGAGAGTTTATTCCCGGGGAGCTGTTTTTT.

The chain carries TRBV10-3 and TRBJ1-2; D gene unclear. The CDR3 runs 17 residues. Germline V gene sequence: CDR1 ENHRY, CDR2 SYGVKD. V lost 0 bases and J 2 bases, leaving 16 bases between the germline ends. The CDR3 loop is CAISESTVPSGNYGYTF. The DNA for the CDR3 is TGTGCCATCAGTGAGTCGACGGTCCCCTCGGGAAACTATGGCTACACCTTC.

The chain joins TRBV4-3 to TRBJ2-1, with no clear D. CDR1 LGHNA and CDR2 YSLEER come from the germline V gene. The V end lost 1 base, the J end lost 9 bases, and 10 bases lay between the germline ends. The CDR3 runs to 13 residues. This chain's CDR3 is CASSQVSWSEQFF. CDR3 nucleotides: TGCGCCAGCAGCCAAGTCTCGTGGAGTGAGCAGTTCTTC.

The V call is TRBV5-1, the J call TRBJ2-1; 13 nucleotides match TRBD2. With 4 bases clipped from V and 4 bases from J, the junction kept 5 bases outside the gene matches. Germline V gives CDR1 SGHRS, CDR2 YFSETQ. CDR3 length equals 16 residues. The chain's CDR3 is CASSLTSGRFYNEQFF. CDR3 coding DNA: TGCGCCAGCAGCCTGACTAGCGGGAGGTTTTACAATGAGCAGTTCTTC.